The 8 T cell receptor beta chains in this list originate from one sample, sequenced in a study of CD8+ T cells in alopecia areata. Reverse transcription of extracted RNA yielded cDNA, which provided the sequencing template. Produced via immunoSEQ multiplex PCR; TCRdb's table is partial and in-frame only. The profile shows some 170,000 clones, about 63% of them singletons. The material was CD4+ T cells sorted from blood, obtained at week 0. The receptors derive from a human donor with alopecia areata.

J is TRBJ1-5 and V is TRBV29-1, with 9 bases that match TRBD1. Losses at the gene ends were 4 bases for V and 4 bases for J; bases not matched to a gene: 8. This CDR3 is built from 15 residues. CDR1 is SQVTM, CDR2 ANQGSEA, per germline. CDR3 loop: CSVAETGGKNQPQHF. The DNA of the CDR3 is TGCAGCGTTGCTGAGACAGGGGGGAAAAATCAGCCCCAGCATTTT.

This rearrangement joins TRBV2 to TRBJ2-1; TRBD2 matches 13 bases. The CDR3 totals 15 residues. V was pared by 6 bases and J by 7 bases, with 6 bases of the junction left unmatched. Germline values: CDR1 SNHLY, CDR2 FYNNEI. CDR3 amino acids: CASRSTSGGVNEQFF. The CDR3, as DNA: TGTGCCAGCAGGAGTACTAGCGGGGGGGTTAATGAGCAGTTCTTC.

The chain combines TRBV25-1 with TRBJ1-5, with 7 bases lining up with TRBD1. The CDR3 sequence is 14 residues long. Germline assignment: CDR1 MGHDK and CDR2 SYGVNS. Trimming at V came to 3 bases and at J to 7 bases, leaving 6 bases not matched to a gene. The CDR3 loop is CASSDDRVVQPQHF. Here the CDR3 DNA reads TGTGCCAGCAGTGATGACAGGGTTGTACAGCCCCAGCATTTT.

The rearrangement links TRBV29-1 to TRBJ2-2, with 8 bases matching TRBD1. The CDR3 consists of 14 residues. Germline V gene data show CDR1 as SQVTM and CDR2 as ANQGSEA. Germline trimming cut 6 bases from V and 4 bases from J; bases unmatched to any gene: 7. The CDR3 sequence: CSVFGQGSTGELFF. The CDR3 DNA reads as TGCAGCGTCTTTGGACAGGGAAGCACCGGGGAGCTGTTTTTT.

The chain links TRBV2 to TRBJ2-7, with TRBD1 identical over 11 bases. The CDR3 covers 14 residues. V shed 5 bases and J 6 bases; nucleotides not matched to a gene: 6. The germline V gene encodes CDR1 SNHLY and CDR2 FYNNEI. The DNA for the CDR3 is TGTGCCAGCAGTCGGGACAGGGGGATCGGCGAGCAGTACTTC. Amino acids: CASSRDRGIGEQYF.

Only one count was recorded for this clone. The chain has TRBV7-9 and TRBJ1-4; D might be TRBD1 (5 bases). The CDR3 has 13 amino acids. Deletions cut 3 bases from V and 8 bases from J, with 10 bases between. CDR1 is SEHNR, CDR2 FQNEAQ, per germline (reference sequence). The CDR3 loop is CASSFQGGEKLFF. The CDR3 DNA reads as TGTGCCAGCAGCTTCCAGGGCGGAGAAAAACTGTTTTTT.

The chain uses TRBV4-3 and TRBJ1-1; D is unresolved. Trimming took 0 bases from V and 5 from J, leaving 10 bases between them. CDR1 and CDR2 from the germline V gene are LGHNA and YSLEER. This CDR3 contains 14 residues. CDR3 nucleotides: TGCGCCAGCAGCCAAGAGGAAGCGGATACTGAAGCTTTCTTT. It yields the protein CASSQEEADTEAFF.

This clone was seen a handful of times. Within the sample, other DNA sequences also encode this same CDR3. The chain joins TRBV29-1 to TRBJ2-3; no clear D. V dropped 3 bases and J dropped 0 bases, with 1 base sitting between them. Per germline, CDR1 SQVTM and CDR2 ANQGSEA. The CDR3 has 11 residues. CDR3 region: CSVDSTDTQYF. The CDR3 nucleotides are TGCAGCGTTGATAGCACAGATACGCAGTATTTT.